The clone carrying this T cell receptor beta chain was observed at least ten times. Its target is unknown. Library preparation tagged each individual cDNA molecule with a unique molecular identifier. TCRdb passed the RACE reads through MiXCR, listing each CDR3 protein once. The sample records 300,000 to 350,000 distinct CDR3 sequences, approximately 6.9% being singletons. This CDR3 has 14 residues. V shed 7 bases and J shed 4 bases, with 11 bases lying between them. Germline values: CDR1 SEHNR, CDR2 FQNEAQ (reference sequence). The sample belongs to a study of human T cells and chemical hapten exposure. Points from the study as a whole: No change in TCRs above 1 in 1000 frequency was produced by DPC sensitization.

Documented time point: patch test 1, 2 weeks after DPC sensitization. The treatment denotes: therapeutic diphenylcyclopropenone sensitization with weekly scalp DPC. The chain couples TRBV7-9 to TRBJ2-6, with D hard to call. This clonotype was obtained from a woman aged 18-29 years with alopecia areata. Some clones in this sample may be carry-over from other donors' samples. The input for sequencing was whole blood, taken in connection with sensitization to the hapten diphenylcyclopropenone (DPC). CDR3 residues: CASMVVEGANVLTF. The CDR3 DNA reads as TGTGCCAGCATGGTGGTGGAGGGGGCCAACGTCCTGACTTTC.